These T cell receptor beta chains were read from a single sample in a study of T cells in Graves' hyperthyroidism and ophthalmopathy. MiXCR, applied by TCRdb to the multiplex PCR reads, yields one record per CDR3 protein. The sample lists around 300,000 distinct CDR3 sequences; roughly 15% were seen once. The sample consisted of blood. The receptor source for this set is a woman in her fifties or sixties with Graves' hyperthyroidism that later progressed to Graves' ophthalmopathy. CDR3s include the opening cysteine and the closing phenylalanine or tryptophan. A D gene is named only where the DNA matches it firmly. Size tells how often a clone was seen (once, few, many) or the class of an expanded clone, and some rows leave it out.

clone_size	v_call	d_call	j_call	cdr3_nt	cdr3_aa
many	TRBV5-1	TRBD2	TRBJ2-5	TGCGCCAGCAGCGATCCGGGACTAGCGCTAGAGACCCAGTACTTC	CASSDPGLALETQYF
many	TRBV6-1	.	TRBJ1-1	TGTGCCAGCAGTTATCATTCTGGGCGGGACAAGAACACTGAAGCTTTCTTT	CASSYHSGRDKNTEAFF
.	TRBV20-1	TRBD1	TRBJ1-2	TGCAGTGCGGCGGGACAGGGGGATAGGGGCTATGGCTACACCTTC	CSAAGQGDRGYGYTF
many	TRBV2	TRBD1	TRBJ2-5	TGTGCCAGCGGAGACAGGGCGGGAGAGACCCAGTACTTC	CASGDRAGETQYF
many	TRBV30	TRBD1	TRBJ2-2	TGTGCCTGGAGGCCAGGGGGCACCACCGGGGAGCTGTTTTTT	CAWRPGGTTGELFF
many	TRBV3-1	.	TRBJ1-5	TGTGCCAGCAGCCAAGTGTGGGGCTCTCAGCCCCAGCATTTT	CASSQVWGSQPQHF
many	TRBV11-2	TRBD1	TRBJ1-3	TGTGCCAGCAGCTTAGAAGGGACAGGAAAAAACACCATATATTTT	CASSLEGTGKNTIYF
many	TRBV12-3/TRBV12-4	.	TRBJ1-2	TGTGCCAGCAGTTTTGCCCCCCCGGATGGCTACACCTTC	CASSFAPPDGYTF
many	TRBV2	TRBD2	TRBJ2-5	TGTGCCAGCAGTGAGGCTAGCGGGAGCCAAGAGACCCAGTACTTC	CASSEASGSQETQYF
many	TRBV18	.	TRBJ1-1	TGTGCCAGCTCGGTCCGGGATGTCGCCGAGGCTTTCTTT	CASSVRDVAEAFF
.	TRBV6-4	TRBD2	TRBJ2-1	TGTGCCAGCAGTGACTCGCCTGGGACTAGCAATGAGCAGTTCTTC	CASSDSPGTSNEQFF
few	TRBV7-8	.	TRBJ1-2	TGTGCCAGCAGCCCCTACACCTTC	CASSPYTF
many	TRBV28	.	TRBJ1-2	TGTGCCAGCAGTTTACTCCACTCTGGGTATGGCTACACCTTC	CASSLLHSGYGYTF
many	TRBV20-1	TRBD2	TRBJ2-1	TGCAGTGCTAGATCGGTTCTAGCGGGGGACAATGAGCAGTTCTTC	CSARSVLAGDNEQFF
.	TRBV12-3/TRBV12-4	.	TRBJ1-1	TGTGCCAGCAGTTTAAACAGGTTTGATATAAGGTCTGAAGCTTTCTTT	CASSLNRFDIRSEAFF
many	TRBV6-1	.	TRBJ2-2	TGTGCCAGCAGTTATCGGCGAAACACCGGGGAGCTGTTTTTT	CASSYRRNTGELFF
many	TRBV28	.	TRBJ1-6	TGTGCCAGCAGCCCCGCCGGGGCCCCGTCACCCCTCCACTTT	CASSPAGAPSPLHF
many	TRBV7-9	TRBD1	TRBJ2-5	TGTGCCAGCAGCCAACCCACAGGGGGGTACCAAGAGACCCAGTACTTC	CASSQPTGGYQETQYF
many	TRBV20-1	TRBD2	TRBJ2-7	TGCAGTGCTAGAGACGGGCTAGCGGGTCGGTTCGAGCAGTACTTC	CSARDGLAGRFEQYF
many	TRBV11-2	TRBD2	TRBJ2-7	TGTGCCAGCAGCTTGAACCGAAATGCTCTAGCGGGAGCCTACGAGCAGTACTTC	CASSLNRNALAGAYEQYF
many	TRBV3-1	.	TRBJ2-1	TGTGCCAGCAGCCTGCTGGATGAGCAGTTCTTC	CASSLLDEQFF
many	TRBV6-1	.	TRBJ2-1	TGTGCCAGCAGTCCTAGACTTGGCAATGAGCAGTTCTTC	CASSPRLGNEQFF
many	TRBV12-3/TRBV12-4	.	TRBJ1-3	TGTGCCAGCAAGCCGGGACCTGGAAACACCATATATTTT	CASKPGPGNTIYF
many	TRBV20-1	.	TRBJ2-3	TGCAGTGCTAGACTGACTAGTATCACAGATACGCAGTATTTT	CSARLTSITDTQYF
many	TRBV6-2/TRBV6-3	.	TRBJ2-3	TGTGCCAGCTGTCGGGCGGATCTTCTCACAGATACGCAGTATTTT	CASCRADLLTDTQYF
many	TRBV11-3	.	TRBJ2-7	TGTGCCAGCAGCCTTACATCTGATTACGAGCAGTACTTC	CASSLTSDYEQYF
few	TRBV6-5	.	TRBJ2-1	TGTGCCAGCAGTTACCACCTGGCTAGAGACTACAATGAGCAGTTCTTC	CASSYHLARDYNEQFF
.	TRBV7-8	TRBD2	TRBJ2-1	TGTGCCAGCAGCTTAGTGATAGCGGGAGGACCGGTTGAGCAGTTCTTC	CASSLVIAGGPVEQFF
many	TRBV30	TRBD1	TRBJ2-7	TGTGCCTGGAACCCGGGGCAGGGGGCCGTCGAGCAGTACTTC	CAWNPGQGAVEQYF
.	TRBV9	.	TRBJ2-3	TGTGCCAGCAGCCCTAGTCCCCAGGGGACCACAGATACGCAGTATTTT	CASSPSPQGTTDTQYF
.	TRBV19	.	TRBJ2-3	TGTGCCAGTACCCACCTCTTTGCCCGGGACACGGGTACGCAGTATTTT	CASTHLFARDTGTQYF
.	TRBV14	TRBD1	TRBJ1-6	TGTGCCAGCAGCCAACCCCAGACAGGGGGCTACGATTCACCCCTCCACTTT	CASSQPQTGGYDSPLHF
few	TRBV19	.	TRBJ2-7	TGTGCCGGGGGAAAGACCTACGAGCAGTACTTC	CAGGKTYEQYF
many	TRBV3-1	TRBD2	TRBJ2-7	TGTGCCAGCAGCCATCCCGGGGGGGGGAGATACGAGCAGTACTTC	CASSHPGGGRYEQYF
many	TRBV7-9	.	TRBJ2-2	TGTGCCAGCAGCCCTCCGTGGGCCGGGGAGCTGTTTTTT	CASSPPWAGELFF
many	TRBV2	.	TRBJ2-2	TGTGCCAGCAAGGCCGGGGAGCTGTTTTTT	CASKAGELFF
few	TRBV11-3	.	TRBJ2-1	TGTGCCAGCAGCTTAGGGGGGGCCGATGAGCAGCTCTTC	CASSLGGADEQLF
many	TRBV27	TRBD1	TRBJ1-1	TGTGCCAGCACAAGTTTGGGCTACAGGGGCGAAGCTTTCTTT	CASTSLGYRGEAFF